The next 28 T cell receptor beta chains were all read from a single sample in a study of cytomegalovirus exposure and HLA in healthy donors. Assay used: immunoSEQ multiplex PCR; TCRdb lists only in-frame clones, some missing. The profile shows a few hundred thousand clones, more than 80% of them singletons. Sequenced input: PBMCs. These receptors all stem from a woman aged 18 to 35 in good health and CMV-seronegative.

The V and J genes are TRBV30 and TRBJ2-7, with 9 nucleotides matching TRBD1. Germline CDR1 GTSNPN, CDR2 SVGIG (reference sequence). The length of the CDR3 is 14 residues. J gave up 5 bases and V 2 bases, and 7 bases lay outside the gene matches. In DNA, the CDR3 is TGTGCCTGGAGTCCCGGGACAGGGAGGGACGAGCAGTACTTC. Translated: CAWSPGTGRDEQYF.

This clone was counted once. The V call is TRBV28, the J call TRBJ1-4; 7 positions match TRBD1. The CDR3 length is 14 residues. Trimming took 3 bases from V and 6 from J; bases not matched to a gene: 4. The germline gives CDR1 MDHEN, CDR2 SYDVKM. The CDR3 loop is CASSFLGGDEKLFF. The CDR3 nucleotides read TGTGCCAGCAGTTTTCTAGGGGGCGATGAAAAACTGTTTTTT.

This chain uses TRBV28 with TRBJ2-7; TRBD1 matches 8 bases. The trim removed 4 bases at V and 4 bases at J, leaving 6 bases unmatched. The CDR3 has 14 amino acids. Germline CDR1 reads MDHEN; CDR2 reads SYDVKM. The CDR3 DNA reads TGTGCCAGCAGTTCACCGGACAGGGCGTACGAGCAGTACTTC. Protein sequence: CASSSPDRAYEQYF.

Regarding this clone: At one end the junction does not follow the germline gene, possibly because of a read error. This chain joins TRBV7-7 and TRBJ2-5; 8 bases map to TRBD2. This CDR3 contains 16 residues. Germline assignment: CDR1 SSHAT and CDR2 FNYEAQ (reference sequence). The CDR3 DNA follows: TGTGCTAGCAGCTCAATAGCCACTAGCGGACAAGAGACCCAGTACTTC. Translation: CASSSIATSGQETQYF.

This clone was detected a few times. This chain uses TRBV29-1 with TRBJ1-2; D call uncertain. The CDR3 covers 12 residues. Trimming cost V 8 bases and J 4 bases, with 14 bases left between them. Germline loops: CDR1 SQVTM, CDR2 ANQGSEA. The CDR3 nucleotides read TGCAGCACTCAAGAGTCGAGCTATGGCTACACCTTC. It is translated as CSTQESSYGYTF.

The CDR3 spells CASSLIGTTGEKLFF. The CDR3 coding sequence is TGTGCCAGCAGCTTAATTGGGACAACGGGAGAAAAACTGTTTTTT. J is TRBJ1-4 and V is TRBV7-2; D is perhaps TRBD1 (6 bases). V was clipped by 2 bases and J by 8 bases, with 15 bases between them. This CDR3 has 15 residues. Germline V gene lookup returns CDR1 SGHTA and CDR2 FQGNSA.

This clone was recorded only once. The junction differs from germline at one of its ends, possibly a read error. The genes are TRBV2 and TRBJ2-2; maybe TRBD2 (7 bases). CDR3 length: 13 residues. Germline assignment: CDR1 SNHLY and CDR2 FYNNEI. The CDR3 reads CTGEGTYTGELFF. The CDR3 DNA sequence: TGCACCGGGGAGGGGACATACACCGGGGAGCTGTTTTTT.

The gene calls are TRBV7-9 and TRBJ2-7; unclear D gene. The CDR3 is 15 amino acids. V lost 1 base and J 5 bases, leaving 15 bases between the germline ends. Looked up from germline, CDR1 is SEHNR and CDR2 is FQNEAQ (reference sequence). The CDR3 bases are TGTGCCAGCAGCTTAGTCCTAGGTCCCTTAGACGAGCAGTACTTC. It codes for CASSLVLGPLDEQYF. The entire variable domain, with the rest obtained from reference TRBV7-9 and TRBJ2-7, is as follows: DTGVSQNPRHKITKRGQNVTFRCDPISEHNRLYWYRQTLGQGPEFLTYFQNEAQLEKSRLLSDRFSAERPKGSFSTLEIQRTEQGDSAMYLCASSLVLGPLDEQYFGPGTRLTVT.

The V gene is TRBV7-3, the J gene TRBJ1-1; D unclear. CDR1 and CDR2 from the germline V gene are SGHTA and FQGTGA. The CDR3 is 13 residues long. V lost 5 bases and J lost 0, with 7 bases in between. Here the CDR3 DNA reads TGTGCCAGCAGCACTCAAATGAACACTGAAGCTTTCTTT. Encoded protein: CASSTQMNTEAFF.

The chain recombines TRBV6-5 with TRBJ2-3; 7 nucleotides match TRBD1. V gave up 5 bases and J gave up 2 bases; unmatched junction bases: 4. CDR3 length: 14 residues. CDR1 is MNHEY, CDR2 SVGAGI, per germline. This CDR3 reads CASSAGQATDTQYF. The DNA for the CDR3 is TGTGCCAGCAGTGCAGGACAGGCCACAGATACGCAGTATTTT.

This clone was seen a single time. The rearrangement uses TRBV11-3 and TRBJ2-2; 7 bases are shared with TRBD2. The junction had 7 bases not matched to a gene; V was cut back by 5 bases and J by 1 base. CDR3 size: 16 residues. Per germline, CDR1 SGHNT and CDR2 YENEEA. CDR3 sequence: CASSIGRGLNTGELFF. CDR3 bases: TGTGCCAGCAGCATAGGGAGGGGCTTGAACACCGGGGAGCTGTTTTTT.

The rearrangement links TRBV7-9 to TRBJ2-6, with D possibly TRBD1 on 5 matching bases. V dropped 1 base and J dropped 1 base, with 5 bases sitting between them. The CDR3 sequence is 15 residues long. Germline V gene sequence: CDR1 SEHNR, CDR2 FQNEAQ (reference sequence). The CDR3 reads CASSLGQSGANVLTF. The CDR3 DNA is TGTGCCAGCAGCTTAGGACAGTCTGGGGCCAACGTCCTGACTTTC.

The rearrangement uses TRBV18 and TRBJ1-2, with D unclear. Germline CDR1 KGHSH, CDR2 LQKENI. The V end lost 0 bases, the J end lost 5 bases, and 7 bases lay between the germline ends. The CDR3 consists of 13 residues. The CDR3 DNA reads TGTGCCAGCTCACCACCCGAGCCGTATGGCTACACCTTC. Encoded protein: CASSPPEPYGYTF. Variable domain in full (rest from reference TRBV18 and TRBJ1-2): NAGVMQNPRHLVRRRGQEARLRCSPMKGHSHVYWYRQLPEEGLKFMVYLQKENIIDESGMPKERFSAEFPKEGPSILRIQQVVRGDSAAYFCASSPPEPYGYTFGSGTRLTVV.

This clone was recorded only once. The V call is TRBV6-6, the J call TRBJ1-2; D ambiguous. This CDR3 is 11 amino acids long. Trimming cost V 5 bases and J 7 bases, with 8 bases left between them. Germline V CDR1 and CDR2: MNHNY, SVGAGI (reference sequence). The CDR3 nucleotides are TGTGCCAGCAGTCCGGGTACTGGCTACACCTTC. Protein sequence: CASSPGTGYTF.

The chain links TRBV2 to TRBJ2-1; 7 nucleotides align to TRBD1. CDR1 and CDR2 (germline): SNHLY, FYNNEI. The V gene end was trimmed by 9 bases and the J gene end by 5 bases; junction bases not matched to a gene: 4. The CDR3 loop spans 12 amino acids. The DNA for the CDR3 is TGTGCCAGTGCTACAGGGGACAATGAGCAGTTCTTC. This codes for CASATGDNEQFF. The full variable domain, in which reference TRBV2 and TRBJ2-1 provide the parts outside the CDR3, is EPEVTQTPSHQVTQMGQEVILRCVPISNHLYFYWYRQILGQKVEFLVSFYNNEISEKSEIFDDQFSVERPDGSNFTLKIRSTKLEDSAMYFCASATGDNEQFFGPGTRLTVL.

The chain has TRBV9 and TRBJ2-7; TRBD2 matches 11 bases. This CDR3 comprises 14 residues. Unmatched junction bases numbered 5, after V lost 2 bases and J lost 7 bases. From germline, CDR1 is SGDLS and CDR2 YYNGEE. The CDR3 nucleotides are TGTGCCAGCAGCGTGGCTAGCGGGGGGTGGGAGCAGTACTTC. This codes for CASSVASGGWEQYF.

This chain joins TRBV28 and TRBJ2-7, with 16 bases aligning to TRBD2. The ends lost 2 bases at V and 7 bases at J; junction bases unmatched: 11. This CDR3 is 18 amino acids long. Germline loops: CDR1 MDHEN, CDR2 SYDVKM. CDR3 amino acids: CASSLTPAGLAGGGEQYF. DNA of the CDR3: TGTGCCAGCAGTTTAACCCCCGCGGGACTAGCGGGAGGGGGAGAGCAGTACTTC.

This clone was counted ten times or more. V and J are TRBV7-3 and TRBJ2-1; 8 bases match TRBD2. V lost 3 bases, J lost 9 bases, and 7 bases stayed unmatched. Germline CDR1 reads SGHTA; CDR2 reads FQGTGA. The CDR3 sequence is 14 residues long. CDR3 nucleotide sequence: TGTGCCAGCAGCTTGGGACTAGAGGGCCGTGAGCAGTTCTTC. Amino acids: CASSLGLEGREQFF.

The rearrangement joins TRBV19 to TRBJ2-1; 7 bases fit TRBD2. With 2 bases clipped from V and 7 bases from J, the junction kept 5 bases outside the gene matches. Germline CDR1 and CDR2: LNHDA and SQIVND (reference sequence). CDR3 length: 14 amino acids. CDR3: CASSIFREVNEQFF. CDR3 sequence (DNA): TGTGCCAGTAGTATATTCCGGGAGGTAAATGAGCAGTTCTTC.

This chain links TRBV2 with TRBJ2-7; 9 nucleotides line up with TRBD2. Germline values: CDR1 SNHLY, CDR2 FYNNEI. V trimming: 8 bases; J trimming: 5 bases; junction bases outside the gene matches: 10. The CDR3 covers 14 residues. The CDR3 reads CASLWSSGTNEQYF. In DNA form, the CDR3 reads TGTGCCAGCCTATGGTCTAGCGGGACCAACGAGCAGTACTTC.

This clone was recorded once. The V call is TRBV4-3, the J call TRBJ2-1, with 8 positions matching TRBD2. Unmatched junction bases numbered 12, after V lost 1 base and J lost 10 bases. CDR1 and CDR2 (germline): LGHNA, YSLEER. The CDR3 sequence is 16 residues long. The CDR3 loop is CASSQVSSGYEREQFF. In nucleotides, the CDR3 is TGCGCCAGCAGCCAAGTCTCTAGCGGGTATGAAAGAGAGCAGTTCTTC.

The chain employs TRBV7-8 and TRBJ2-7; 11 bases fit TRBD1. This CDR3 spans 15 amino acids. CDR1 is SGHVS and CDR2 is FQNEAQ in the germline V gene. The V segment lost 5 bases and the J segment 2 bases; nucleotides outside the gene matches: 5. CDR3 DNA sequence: TGTGCCAGCAGCCCGAGGACAGGGGGCACCTACGAGCAGTACTTC. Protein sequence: CASSPRTGGTYEQYF.

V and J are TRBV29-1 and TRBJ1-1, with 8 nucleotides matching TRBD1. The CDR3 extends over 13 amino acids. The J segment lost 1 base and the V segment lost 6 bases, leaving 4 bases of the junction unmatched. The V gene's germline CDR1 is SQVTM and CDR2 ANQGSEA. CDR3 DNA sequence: TGCAGCGTCCGGACAGGGCCGAACACTGAAGCTTTCTTT. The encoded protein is CSVRTGPNTEAFF.

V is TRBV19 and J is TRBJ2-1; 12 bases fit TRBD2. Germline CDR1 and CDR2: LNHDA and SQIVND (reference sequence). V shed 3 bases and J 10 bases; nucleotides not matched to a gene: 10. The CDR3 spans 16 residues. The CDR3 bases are TGTGCCAGTAGTATCAATACGTGGCTAGCGGGAGGGGAGCAGTTCTTC. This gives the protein CASSINTWLAGGEQFF. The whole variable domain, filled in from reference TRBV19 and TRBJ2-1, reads DGGITQSPKYLFRKEGQNVTLSCEQNLNHDAMYWYRQDPGQGLRLIYYSQIVNDFQKGDIAEGYSVSREKKESFPLTVTSAQKNPTAFYLCASSINTWLAGGEQFFGPGTRLTVL.

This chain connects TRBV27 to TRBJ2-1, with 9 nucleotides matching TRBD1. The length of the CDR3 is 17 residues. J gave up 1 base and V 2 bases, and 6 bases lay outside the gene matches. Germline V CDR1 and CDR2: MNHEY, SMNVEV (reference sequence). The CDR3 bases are TGTGCCAGCAGTTTACACCGGGACAGGGTTTCCTACAATGAGCAGTTCTTC. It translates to CASSLHRDRVSYNEQFF.

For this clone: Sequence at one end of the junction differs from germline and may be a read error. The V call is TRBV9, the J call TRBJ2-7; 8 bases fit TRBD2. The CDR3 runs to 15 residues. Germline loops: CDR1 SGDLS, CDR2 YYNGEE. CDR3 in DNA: TGTGCCAGCAGCGTGGACTGGACTAGCTCCTTCGAGCAGTACTTC. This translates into CASSVDWTSSFEQYF.

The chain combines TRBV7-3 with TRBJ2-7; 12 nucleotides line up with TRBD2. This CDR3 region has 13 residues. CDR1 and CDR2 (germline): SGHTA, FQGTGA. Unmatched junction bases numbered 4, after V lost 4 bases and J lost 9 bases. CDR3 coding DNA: TGTGCCAGCAGCTCGACTAGCGGGAGTGTGCAGTACTTC. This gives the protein CASSSTSGSVQYF. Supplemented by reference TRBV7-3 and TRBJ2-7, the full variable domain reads GAGVSQTPSNKVTEKGKYVELRCDPISGHTALYWYRQSLGQGPEFLIYFQGTGAADDSGLPNDRFFAVRPEGSVSTLKIQRTERGDSAVYLCASSSTSGSVQYFGPGTRLTVT.

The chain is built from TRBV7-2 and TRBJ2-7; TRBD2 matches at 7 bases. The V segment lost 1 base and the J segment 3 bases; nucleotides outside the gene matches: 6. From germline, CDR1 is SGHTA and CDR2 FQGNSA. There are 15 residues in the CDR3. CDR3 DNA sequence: TGTGCCAGCAGCTTAGAGGCGGGAGTGGTCTACGAGCAGTACTTC. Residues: CASSLEAGVVYEQYF.